These 15 T cell receptor beta chains originate from one sample sequenced in a study of shared clonotypes between healthy human individuals. Data came from immunoSEQ multiplex PCR; TCRdb stores just in-frame clones and leaves some out. Here the sample spans more than 1 million clones, about 80% being singletons. The sample comprised memory CD4+ T cells from PBMCs. The sample's subset: CD45RA-negative fraction. These TCRs come from a man younger than 35 in good health. Some clones in this sample may be carry-over from other donors' samples.

The chain joins TRBV5-1 to TRBJ2-5; 7 bases align to TRBD2. The CDR3 extends over 14 amino acids. Germline lookup yields CDR1 SGHRS and CDR2 YFSETQ. J gave up 2 bases and V 4 bases, and 5 bases lay outside the gene matches. In DNA form, the CDR3 reads TGCGCCAGCAGCACTTTTAGCGGGCAAGAGACCCAGTACTTC. This translates into CASSTFSGQETQYF.

This clone was observed many times. The V gene is TRBV7-8, the J gene TRBJ2-7, with 8 bases lining up with TRBD2. Germline lookup yields CDR1 SGHVS and CDR2 FQNEAQ. Losses at the gene ends were 3 bases for V and 4 bases for J; bases not matched to a gene: 11. The CDR3 is 16 residues long. The CDR3 nucleotides are TGTGCCAGCAGCTTGCCCGCGGGTAGCGGGAAATACGAGCAGTACTTC. Translating gives CASSLPAGSGKYEQYF.

The J gene is TRBJ2-7, the V gene TRBV6-5; 9 nucleotides line up with TRBD2. Looked up from germline, CDR1 is MNHEY and CDR2 is SVGAGI. The CDR3 is 14 amino acids. Trimming at V came to 8 bases and at J to 4 bases, leaving 9 bases not matched to a gene. CDR3 in DNA: TGTGCCAGCCGAATCCGGCGGGGGGGGTACGAGCAGTACTTC. Translated: CASRIRRGGYEQYF.

The rearrangement links TRBV6-1 to TRBJ1-1, with no clear D. The CDR3 sequence is 16 residues long. Trimming shortened V by 1 base and J by 3 bases, and 15 bases separated the two germline ends. CDR1 is MNHNS and CDR2 is SASEGT in the germline V gene. The CDR3 loop reads CASSEVGVGLDTEAFF. The DNA of the CDR3 is TGTGCCAGCAGTGAAGTTGGGGTAGGGTTGGACACTGAAGCTTTCTTT.

This chain joins TRBV5-6 and TRBJ2-5, with D perhaps matching TRBD1 (6 bases). The length of the CDR3 is 14 residues. CDR1 is SGHDT, CDR2 YYEEEE, per germline. Trimming pared 3 bases from V and 11 bases from J, leaving 20 bases between. CDR3 in amino acids: CASSSDRTLLIQYF. In nucleotides, the CDR3 is TGTGCCAGCAGCTCAGACAGGACCCTTCTGATTCAGTACTTC.

The chain combines TRBV28 with TRBJ1-5; the D gene is possibly TRBD1 (5 bases). The germline V and J ends were trimmed by 6 bases and 2 bases, with 17 bases remaining between them. Germline CDR1 reads MDHEN; CDR2 reads SYDVKM. CDR3 length equals 16 residues. The CDR3 DNA follows: TGTGCCAGCAGCTTCGCGGGACTTTCCCGCAATCAGCCCCAGCATTTT. The encoded protein is CASSFAGLSRNQPQHF.

V usage is TRBV30 and J usage is TRBJ2-5; TRBD1 agrees at 11 bases. Per the germline V gene, CDR1 is GTSNPN and CDR2 is SVGIG (reference sequence). This CDR3 region has 13 residues. The trim removed 6 bases at V and 6 bases at J, leaving 6 bases unmatched. The chain's CDR3 is CACRTGGGKTQYF. The CDR3, as DNA: TGTGCCTGCCGGACAGGGGGCGGGAAGACCCAGTACTTC.

The V gene is TRBV7-2, the J gene TRBJ2-3; TRBD2 agrees at 9 bases. The ends lost 10 bases at V and 1 base at J; junction bases unmatched: 3. The germline gives CDR1 SGHTA, CDR2 FQGNSA. The CDR3 totals 13 residues. The CDR3 region is CAIAGGGTDTQYF. CDR3 nucleotide sequence: TGTGCCATTGCGGGAGGGGGCACAGATACGCAGTATTTT.

The DNA for the CDR3 is TGTGCCAGCAGCCCGGGACTAGCGGGAGGTTTCACAGATACGCAGTATTTT. Amino acids: CASSPGLAGGFTDTQYF. This chain uses TRBV5-4 with TRBJ2-3; TRBD2 matches 15 bases. The trim removed 4 bases at V and 2 bases at J, leaving 5 bases unmatched. CDR1 and CDR2 (germline): SGHNT, YYREEE (reference sequence). The CDR3 is 17 residues long.

The chain carries TRBV28 and TRBJ2-7; D not resolved. Germline loops: CDR1 MDHEN, CDR2 SYDVKM. The V gene lost 3 bases and the J gene lost 8 bases, with 14 bases spanning the gap. The length of the CDR3 is 13 residues. CDR3: CASSLDPPLKQYF. The CDR3 bases are TGTGCCAGCAGTTTGGACCCCCCTCTAAAGCAGTACTTC. Together with reference TRBV28 and TRBJ2-7, the CDR3 gives the full variable domain: DVKVTQSSRYLVKRTGEKVFLECVQDMDHENMFWYRQDPGLGLRLIYFSYDVKMKEKGDIPEGYSVSREKKERFSLILESASTNQTSMYLCASSLDPPLKQYFGPGTRLTVT.

The gene calls are TRBV18 and TRBJ2-1; 9 nucleotides align to TRBD1. CDR3 size: 16 residues. V lost 8 bases, J lost 2 bases, and 10 bases stayed unmatched. CDR1 KGHSH and CDR2 LQKENI come from the germline V gene. CDR3 sequence: CASPTIQGAAYNEQFF. CDR3 sequence (DNA): TGTGCCAGCCCGACAATACAGGGGGCAGCCTACAATGAGCAGTTCTTC.

Worth noting for this clone: The sample carries other DNA sequences with the same CDR3. This chain uses TRBV5-1 with TRBJ2-5; a weak D match, TRBD1 (6 bases). Germline V gene sequence: CDR1 SGHRS, CDR2 YFSETQ. Trimming stripped 4 bases from V and 4 bases from J, with 11 bases between. The CDR3 has 13 amino acids. The DNA for the CDR3 is TGCGCCAGCAGCCCGGGACACCGAGAGACCCAGTACTTC. Amino acids: CASSPGHRETQYF.

CDR3 in DNA: TGTGCCATCAGTGGGACAGGGATCGGAAACATTCAGTACTTC. Translating it yields CAISGTGIGNIQYF. The chain links TRBV10-3 to TRBJ2-4; 8 bases match TRBD1. The V gene's germline CDR1 is ENHRY and CDR2 SYGVKD. Trimming took 4 bases from V and 6 from J; bases not matched to a gene: 5. The CDR3 has 14 amino acids.

The chain combines TRBV18 with TRBJ2-2, with a weak D call TRBD1 (6 bases). The germline gives CDR1 KGHSH, CDR2 LQKENI. Trimming removed 4 bases at V and 4 bases at J, with 16 bases between. The CDR3 loop spans 16 amino acids. The CDR3, as DNA: TGTGCCAGCTCACACAGAACAGGACAGTCCACCGGGGAGCTGTTTTTT. This sequence encodes CASSHRTGQSTGELFF.

With respect to this clone: This same CDR3 is encoded by further DNA sequences in the sample. The V and J genes are TRBV7-9 and TRBJ1-1; a possible D gene is TRBD1 (6 bases). V gave up 1 base and J gave up 5 bases, with 8 bases separating them. The CDR3 contains 13 residues. Germline CDR1 SEHNR, CDR2 FQNEAQ (reference sequence). As DNA, the CDR3 is TGTGCCAGCAGCTTAGAGAGGGGGACTGAAGCTTTCTTT. It yields the protein CASSLERGTEAFF.